This passage covers 27 T cell receptor beta chains from one sample sequenced in a study of response to subunit inactivated influenza vaccine. TCRdb fed the RT-PCR reads into MiXCR, producing one record per CDR3 protein. There are almost 250,000 distinct CDR3 sequences in the sample; 12% occur only once, and 7.5% to 10% lies in the top ten. The specimen comprised non-naive T cells sorted from PBMCs, sampled less than 15 days before vaccination. Receptors were obtained from a man in his forties or fifties who received an inactivated influenza vaccine.

The chain is built from TRBV15 and TRBJ2-1; 11 bases align to TRBD2. This CDR3 region has 14 residues. Trimming took 8 bases from V and 8 from J; bases not matched to a gene: 8. Germline CDR1 LNHNV, CDR2 YYDKDF (reference sequence). The CDR3 nucleotides are TGTGCCACCGTAAGAACTAGCGGGGGTTATGAGCAGTTCTTC. Its translation is CATVRTSGGYEQFF.

This clonotype turned up a few times. V usage is TRBV29-1 and J usage is TRBJ2-4; no firm D call. V was pared by 0 bases and J by 5 bases, with 2 bases between. Germline values: CDR1 SQVTM, CDR2 ANQGSEA. The CDR3 length is 11 residues. CDR3 in amino acids: CSVEDENIQYF. The CDR3 DNA is TGCAGCGTTGAAGACGAAAACATTCAGTACTTC.

This clonotype was seen more than once but under ten times. The chain couples TRBV12-3 or TRBV12-4 to TRBJ2-7; no reliable D call. This CDR3 spans 12 amino acids. The V end lost 8 bases, the J end lost 5 bases, and 13 bases lay between the germline ends. The CDR3 is CASGFMGNEQYF. The CDR3 DNA reads TGTGCCAGCGGGTTTATGGGTAACGAGCAGTACTTC.

This clonotype was observed many times. The rearrangement uses TRBV28 and TRBJ2-5; 16 nucleotides line up with TRBD2. V lost 3 bases, J lost 4 bases, and 11 bases stayed unmatched. Germline assignment: CDR1 MDHEN and CDR2 SYDVKM. CDR3 length: 19 amino acids. In nucleotides, the CDR3 is TGTGCCAGCAGTTTCACCCTGGGACTAGCGGGGGGGCAGGGAGAGACCCAGTACTTC. It specifies CASSFTLGLAGGQGETQYF.

This clonotype was counted only a few times. V and J are TRBV5-5 and TRBJ2-5; a possible D gene is TRBD2 (5 bases). Trimming took 3 bases from V and 4 from J, leaving 10 bases between them. The CDR3 length is 13 residues. CDR1 and CDR2 (germline): SGHKS, YYEKEE (reference sequence). In DNA form, the CDR3 reads TGTGCCAGCAGCTCCCATGGAGGAGAGACCCAGTACTTC. It encodes CASSSHGGETQYF.

Many counts were recorded for this clonotype. The V gene is TRBV4-3, the J gene TRBJ2-3; D remains ambiguous. Germline CDR1 reads LGHNA; CDR2 reads YSLEER. The CDR3 is made up of 14 amino acids. The ends were cut back, 3 bases at V and 5 bases at J, with 12 bases in the middle. The CDR3 here is CASSHQNSIDTQYF. CDR3 DNA: TGCGCCAGCAGCCATCAGAATTCCATAGATACGCAGTATTTT.

V is TRBV27 and J is TRBJ2-7; D may correspond to TRBD1 or TRBD2 (6 bases each). The V end lost 11 bases, the J end lost 3 bases, and 20 bases lay between the germline ends. CDR1 and CDR2 from the germline V gene are MNHEY and SMNVEV (reference sequence). This CDR3 region has 14 residues. The CDR3 DNA is TGTGCCCACGCGGAAGGGGGGTGGGGCTACGAGCAGTACTTC. It encodes CAHAEGGWGYEQYF.

The genes are TRBV7-9 and TRBJ1-2; D is ambiguous. The V gene's germline CDR1 is SEHNR and CDR2 FQNEAQ (reference sequence). Deletions cut 2 bases from V and 6 bases from J, with 13 bases between. CDR3 size: 14 residues. CDR3 residues: CASSLSEGTDGYTF. The DNA of the CDR3 is TGTGCCAGCAGCTTAAGTGAGGGTACCGATGGCTACACCTTC.

In this sample, this clonotype turned up many times. As DNA, the CDR3 is TGCGCCAGCAGCCAGGCCGGGACTACAGATACGCAGTATTTT. Translating gives CASSQAGTTDTQYF. The chain is built from TRBV4-1 and TRBJ2-3; possibly TRBD2 for D (6 bases). Trimming pared 3 bases from V and 3 bases from J, leaving 10 bases between. From germline, CDR1 is MGHRA and CDR2 YSYEKL. The CDR3 sequence is 14 residues long.

This clonotype has just a few counts. The DNA of the CDR3 is TGTGCCAGCTCACAAACTAGCGGGAACAATGAGCAGTTCTTC. This translates into CASSQTSGNNEQFF. This sequence joins TRBV18 and TRBJ2-1, with 10 bases fitting TRBD2. The CDR3 extends over 14 amino acids. Germline lookup yields CDR1 KGHSH and CDR2 LQKENI. Trimming at V came to 4 bases and at J to 5 bases, leaving 2 bases not matched to a gene.

This clonotype was seen many times. The chain is built from TRBV6-1 and TRBJ1-6; 9 nucleotides match TRBD1. The germline gives CDR1 MNHNS, CDR2 SASEGT. J lost 10 bases, V lost 6 bases, and 7 bases had no gene match. The CDR3 runs 14 residues. Here the CDR3 DNA reads TGTGCCAGCAGACCTACAGGGGGCCCCTCACCCCTCCACTTT. It specifies CASRPTGGPSPLHF.

This clonotype was counted at least ten times. The rearrangement joins TRBV28 to TRBJ1-2; 9 positions match TRBD1. Per germline, CDR1 MDHEN and CDR2 SYDVKM. The CDR3 is made up of 14 amino acids. Trimming removed 10 bases from V and 1 base from J; junction bases left unmatched: 7. Here the CDR3 reads CATGQGYNNYGYTF. CDR3 nucleotide sequence: TGTGCCACGGGACAGGGATATAATAACTATGGCTACACCTTC.

This clonotype was recorded many times. This sequence joins TRBV6-1 and TRBJ2-7, with 11 bases fitting TRBD1. Germline CDR1 is MNHNS and CDR2 is SASEGT. The CDR3 runs 18 residues. The J segment lost 2 bases and the V segment lost 6 bases, leaving 15 bases of the junction unmatched. Here the CDR3 reads CASSGYGYSGQGAYEQYF. The DNA of the CDR3 is TGTGCCAGCAGCGGGTACGGGTATTCGGGACAGGGGGCCTACGAGCAGTACTTC.

Many counts were recorded for this clonotype. This sequence joins TRBV3-1 and TRBJ2-7; 10 nucleotides align to TRBD2. The V gene's germline CDR1 is LGHDT and CDR2 YNNKEL (reference sequence). The CDR3 is 15 amino acids. V shed 3 bases, J shed 6 bases, and the junction held 8 bases outside the gene matches. This CDR3 is CASSQSLAGAREQYF. The CDR3 DNA reads TGTGCCAGCAGCCAGAGCCTAGCGGGAGCTCGCGAGCAGTACTTC.

This clonotype has a count of ten or more. The chain carries TRBV6-2 or TRBV6-3 and TRBJ1-5, with D hard to call. The CDR3 runs to 14 residues. V lost 6 bases to trimming and J lost 6 bases, with 15 bases between them. The V gene's germline CDR1 is MNHEY and CDR2 SVGEGT. CDR3 protein: CASSLAGGRQPQHF. DNA of the CDR3: TGTGCCAGCAGCCTAGCGGGAGGGCGTCAGCCCCAGCATTTT.

This clonotype was counted many times. The chain links TRBV29-1 to TRBJ2-1; 8 bases align to TRBD1. The CDR3 totals 16 residues. Germline lookup yields CDR1 SQVTM and CDR2 ANQGSEA. The trim removed 2 bases at V and 7 bases at J, leaving 13 bases unmatched. The CDR3 DNA reads as TGCAGCGTTGAACCTACCGGGACAGGAGCTCGAAATGAGCAGTTCTTC. Translated, it gives CSVEPTGTGARNEQFF.

Many counts were recorded for this clonotype. The genes are TRBV6-5 and TRBJ1-3, with 11 nucleotides matching TRBD1. J was trimmed by 9 bases and V by 4 bases; bases with no gene match: 5. The CDR3 sequence is 14 residues long. CDR1 is MNHEY, CDR2 SVGAGI, per germline. CDR3 in DNA: TGTGCCAGCAGTTCGAGGACAGGGGGCTTCACCATATATTTT. Amino acids: CASSSRTGGFTIYF.

This clonotype showed up just a few times. CDR3 sequence: CASSLEGPLYNEQFF. The CDR3 DNA sequence: TGTGCCAGCAGCTTGGAAGGGCCACTTTACAATGAGCAGTTCTTC. The V and J genes are TRBV5-4 and TRBJ2-1; D remains ambiguous. Germline V CDR1 and CDR2: SGHNT, YYREEE (reference sequence). V dropped 0 bases and J dropped 4 bases, with 11 bases sitting between them. CDR3 length: 15 residues.

This chain connects TRBV19 to TRBJ2-1; 8 bases are a match to TRBD1. The CDR3 has 16 amino acids. V was pared by 9 bases and J by 5 bases, with 15 bases of the junction left unmatched. Germline V gene lookup returns CDR1 LNHDA and CDR2 SQIVND (reference sequence). The CDR3 DNA sequence: TGTGCCAGCACCGGAACCATCCTGACAGGGGACAATGAGCAGTTCTTC. Translating gives CASTGTILTGDNEQFF. The full variable domain, completed using reference TRBV19 and TRBJ2-1, is DGGITQSPKYLFRKEGQNVTLSCEQNLNHDAMYWYRQDPGQGLRLIYYSQIVNDFQKGDIAEGYSVSREKKESFPLTVTSAQKNPTAFYLCASTGTILTGDNEQFFGPGTRLTVL.

The chain combines TRBV12-3 or TRBV12-4 with TRBJ1-4; D might be TRBD1 (5 bases). This CDR3 is 13 amino acids long. The V and J ends lost 6 bases and 7 bases respectively, with 12 bases between them. CDR3 nucleotide sequence: TGTGCCAGCAGCAGACAGTCACCTGAAAAACTGTTTTTT. This translates into CASSRQSPEKLFF.

This clonotype was observed a few times. The chain joins TRBV10-3 to TRBJ2-7; D is unresolved. The V end lost 0 bases, the J end lost 3 bases, and 15 bases lay between the germline ends. Germline V gives CDR1 ENHRY, CDR2 SYGVKD. This CDR3 has 16 amino acids. For the CDR3, the DNA is TGTGCCATCAGTGAGTCGGGCGCCACTGGGATCTACGAGCAGTACTTC. Encoded protein: CAISESGATGIYEQYF.

This clonotype was detected ten times or more. One end of the junction varies from germline; a read error may be responsible. The chain links TRBV12-3 or TRBV12-4 to TRBJ2-3, with TRBD1 identical over 10 bases. The CDR3 is 17 residues long. CDR3 region: CASSLGWGQGISDTQYF. The CDR3 region has the DNA TGTGCCAGCAGCTTAGGATGGGGACAGGGGATCTCAGATACGCAGTATTTT.

This clonotype was detected a few times. V gene TRBV20-1 combines with J gene TRBJ1-2; no firm D call. The V end lost 2 bases, the J end lost 8 bases, and 15 bases lay between the germline ends. The CDR3 is made up of 13 amino acids. Germline-derived CDR1 and CDR2 are DFQATT and SNEGSKA (reference sequence). CDR3 residues: CSARHPLTYGYTF. The CDR3 DNA sequence: TGCAGTGCTAGACACCCCCTGACTTACGGCTACACCTTC.

The rearrangement uses TRBV5-1 and TRBJ2-7; TRBD2 matches at 9 bases. CDR3 length: 15 residues. CDR1 and CDR2 (germline): SGHRS, YFSETQ. V gave up 0 bases and J gave up 4 bases; unmatched junction bases: 5. CDR3 nucleotides: TGCGCCAGCAGCTTGGGTTCAGCGGGAGGATACGAGCAGTACTTC. It yields the protein CASSLGSAGGYEQYF.

This chain connects TRBV4-3 to TRBJ2-3; unclear D gene. The CDR3 covers 14 residues. Trimming stripped 0 bases from V and 1 base from J, with 5 bases between. Germline V gives CDR1 LGHNA, CDR2 YSLEER. The CDR3 sequence: CASSQDAGTDTQYF. The CDR3 DNA reads as TGCGCCAGCAGCCAAGATGCAGGCACAGATACGCAGTATTTT.

Ten or more counts support this clonotype. The rearrangement joins TRBV5-1 to TRBJ2-6; D remains ambiguous. The V gene lost 0 bases and the J gene lost 0 bases, with 4 bases spanning the gap. The CDR3 consists of 15 residues. Germline loops: CDR1 SGHRS, CDR2 YFSETQ. CDR3 in amino acids: CASSLVGSGANVLTF. The CDR3 coding sequence is TGCGCCAGCAGCTTGGTTGGCTCTGGGGCCAACGTCCTGACTTTC.

This clonotype has only a few counts. The gene calls are TRBV21-1 and TRBJ2-5; TRBD1 reflects the table's D call only, with no check against the DNA. TRBV21-1 is listed as a pseudogene. CDR3 size: 19 residues. CDR3 protein: CASSKRQGGCIWWEETQYF. The CDR3 bases are TGTGCCAGCAGCAAACGGCAGGGGGGGTGTATTTGGTGGGAAGAGACCCAGTACTTC.